This T cell receptor beta chain was sequenced during a study of CD8+ T cells in alopecia areata. T lymphocytes (CD4+ and CD8+) were sorted from PBMCs. RNA extraction and reverse transcription yielded cDNA as sequencing template. The data were produced by immunoSEQ multiplex PCR, yet TCRdb's version contains in-frame clones alone and is incomplete. This table holds 110,000 to 150,000 clones, approximately 49% found once. This CDR3 contains 17 residues. Germline V gene data show CDR1 as SNHLY and CDR2 as FYNNEI. The ends lost 5 bases at V and 4 bases at J; junction bases unmatched: 12. The starting material was CD4+ T cells sorted from blood, obtained at week 0. The chain links TRBV2 to TRBJ1-5, with TRBD1 matching over 9 bases. This receptor was identified in a human donor with alopecia areata. The CDR3 DNA reads TGTGCCAGCAGTAAGGGACAGGGAAGGGGCATAAATCAGCCCCAGCATTTT. Its translation: CASSKGQGRGINQPQHF.